These 20 T cell receptor beta chains came from one sample sequenced in a study of beta chain features in type 1 diabetes. General study results and limits: In every one of the four CD4+ subsets, TCRB CDR3s were moderately but significantly shorter in Type 1 diabetes patients.

The whole isolated RNA underwent reverse transcription, so sequencing captured expressed TCRB transcripts. Sequencing was performed with immunoSEQ multiplex PCR; in TCRdb, only in-frame clones are kept and a portion is missing. Of hundreds of thousands of clones listed, roughly 13% are singletons. The antigens these receptors bind are not known. The sample was naive CD4+ T cells from blood. These receptors were obtained from a man aged 18 to 29 with type 1 diabetes.

The chain joins TRBV4-2 to TRBJ1-4; D may be TRBD1 (5 bases). CDR1 is LGHNA and CDR2 is YNFKEQ in the germline V gene. The CDR3 is 17 residues long. Trimming pared 4 bases from V and 4 bases from J, leaving 19 bases between. CDR3 nucleotide sequence: TGTGCCAGCAGCCTACAACCGGCAGGGAGCGGTAATGAAAAACTGTTTTTT. Its protein is CASSLQPAGSGNEKLFF.

Only a few counts were recorded for this clone. This chain's CDR3 is CAISESPDGVNYGYTF. The CDR3 nucleotides read TGTGCCATCAGTGAGTCCCCGGATGGGGTTAACTATGGCTACACCTTC. This chain uses TRBV10-3 with TRBJ1-2; no clear D. Looked up from germline, CDR1 is ENHRY and CDR2 is SYGVKD. V lost 0 bases, J lost 1 base, and 12 bases lay in between. This CDR3 region has 16 residues.

This clone has only a few counts. This chain links TRBV28 with TRBJ1-1; no reliable D call. Germline lookup yields CDR1 MDHEN and CDR2 SYDVKM. The CDR3 consists of 11 residues. With 6 bases removed from V and 10 bases from J, the gap between germline ends came to 12 bases. In DNA, the CDR3 is TGTGCCAGCAGCGTTCGGTCGGGAGCTTTCTTT. This codes for CASSVRSGAFF.

This clone was counted only a few times. The V and J genes are TRBV7-3 and TRBJ1-1; no firm D call. The V end was cut by 5 bases, the J end by 5 bases, with 15 bases between. In germline, CDR1 is SGHTA, CDR2 FQGTGA. The CDR3 totals 14 residues. The CDR3 sequence: CASSRTDGGTEAFF. The CDR3, as DNA: TGTGCCAGCAGCCGGACGGACGGTGGGACTGAAGCTTTCTTT. The variable domain in full, completed from reference TRBV7-3 and TRBJ1-1, reads GAGVSQTPSNKVTEKGKYVELRCDPISGHTALYWYRQSLGQGPEFLIYFQGTGAADDSGLPNDRFFAVRPEGSVSTLKIQRTERGDSAVYLCASSRTDGGTEAFFGQGTRLTVV.

This chain uses TRBV5-4 with TRBJ2-7, with D uncertain. Germline V CDR1 and CDR2: SGHNT, YYREEE (reference sequence). The CDR3 contains 16 residues. The V and J ends lost 0 bases and 2 bases respectively, with 15 bases between them. The CDR3 is CASSLGAAVEAYEQYF. As DNA, the CDR3 is TGTGCCAGCAGCTTGGGCGCGGCCGTCGAGGCCTACGAGCAGTACTTC. The whole variable domain, filled in from reference TRBV5-4 and TRBJ2-7, reads ETGVTQSPTHLIKTRGQQVTLRCSSQSGHNTVSWYQQALGQGPQFIFQYYREEENGRGNFPPRFSGLQFPNYSSELNVNALELDDSALYLCASSLGAAVEAYEQYFGPGTRLTVT.

The rearrangement links TRBV9 to TRBJ2-5; D possibly corresponds to TRBD2 (7 bases). The length of the CDR3 is 17 residues. Trimming took off 3 bases at V and 0 bases at J, with 18 bases between the two ends. Germline CDR1 and CDR2: SGDLS and YYNGEE. CDR3 residues: CASSAPTSDRYQETQYF. The DNA for the CDR3 is TGTGCCAGCAGCGCGCCTACTAGCGACAGGTACCAAGAGACCCAGTACTTC.

J is TRBJ1-4 and V is TRBV7-6; D is possibly TRBD1 (5 bases). CDR1 is SGHVS, CDR2 FNYEAQ, per germline. This CDR3 has 16 amino acids. V was pared by 2 bases and J by 8 bases, with 18 bases between. Here the CDR3 reads CASSLTVSGEGEKLFF. As DNA, the CDR3 is TGTGCCAGCAGCTTAACAGTGTCCGGTGAGGGGGAAAAACTGTTTTTT.

V and J are TRBV18 and TRBJ2-7; D tentatively fits TRBD1 or TRBD2 (6 bases each). Germline CDR1 and CDR2: KGHSH and LQKENI. The CDR3 is made up of 17 amino acids. Trimming took off 0 bases at V and 2 bases at J, with 17 bases between the two ends. The CDR3: CASSPPSTQGGTYEQYF. CDR3 bases: TGTGCCAGCTCACCACCATCAACCCAAGGGGGGACCTACGAGCAGTACTTC.

The genes are TRBV5-1 and TRBJ2-7, with D perhaps TRBD1 or TRBD2 (5 bases each). V shed 6 bases and J shed 1 base, with 20 bases lying between them. Per the germline V gene, CDR1 is SGHRS and CDR2 is YFSETQ. The CDR3 totals 16 residues. The CDR3 coding sequence is TGCGCCAGCAACATTCCGCCCGGGACGGTGTCCTACGAGCAGTACTTC. This translates into CASNIPPGTVSYEQYF.

The chain links TRBV25-1 to TRBJ2-7; 7 bases match TRBD1. CDR1 is MGHDK, CDR2 SYGVNS, per germline. The CDR3 contains 14 residues. The V segment lost 6 bases and the J segment 2 bases; nucleotides outside the gene matches: 7. CDR3 DNA sequence: TGTGCCAGCAGGCCCGGGACAGTGACCTACGAGCAGTACTTC. Translating it yields CASRPGTVTYEQYF.

This clone was counted between two and nine times. V gene TRBV19 combines with J gene TRBJ2-5; tentative D call: TRBD2 (5 bases). CDR3 length: 12 residues. Germline V gene sequence: CDR1 LNHDA, CDR2 SQIVND (reference sequence). Trimming pared 3 bases from V and 5 bases from J, leaving 7 bases between. CDR3 residues: CASSITGETQYF. The CDR3 nucleotides are TGTGCCAGTAGTATTACGGGGGAGACCCAGTACTTC. Complete variable domain (other parts from reference TRBV19 and TRBJ2-5): DGGITQSPKYLFRKEGQNVTLSCEQNLNHDAMYWYRQDPGQGLRLIYYSQIVNDFQKGDIAEGYSVSREKKESFPLTVTSAQKNPTAFYLCASSITGETQYFGPGTRLLVL.

This clone has a handful of counts. The J gene is TRBJ2-3, the V gene TRBV7-2; D is perhaps TRBD2 (7 bases). The CDR3 loop spans 14 amino acids. V was cut by 0 bases and J by 5 bases, with 9 bases left in between. Germline V lookup: CDR1 SGHTA, CDR2 FQGNSA. This CDR3 reads CASSLAGGQDTQYF. For the CDR3, the DNA is TGTGCCAGCAGCTTAGCGGGGGGGCAAGATACGCAGTATTTT.

This clone has a handful of counts. The chain links TRBV28 to TRBJ2-3; maybe TRBD1 (6 bases). The CDR3 covers 14 residues. Germline lookup yields CDR1 MDHEN and CDR2 SYDVKM. The V gene lost 5 bases and the J gene lost 6 bases, with 15 bases spanning the gap. The CDR3 sequence: CASSPSRGSDTQYF. DNA of the CDR3: TGTGCCAGCAGTCCATCAAGGGGGTCCGATACGCAGTATTTT.

This clone was counted between two and nine times. This chain connects TRBV6-5 to TRBJ2-1, with 8 positions matching TRBD2. This CDR3 region has 15 residues. Germline trimming cut 6 bases from V and 6 bases from J; bases unmatched to any gene: 10. Germline CDR1 and CDR2: MNHEY and SVGAGI. The CDR3 sequence: CASSRGLARGNEQFF. In nucleotides, the CDR3 is TGTGCCAGCAGCCGTGGACTAGCTAGGGGCAATGAGCAGTTCTTC.

The CDR3 DNA reads as TGCAGCGTTAGGTTGGCTGGGCCCTTTGAAAAACTGTTTTTT. It is translated as CSVRLAGPFEKLFF. The gene calls are TRBV29-1 and TRBJ1-4; D ambiguous. CDR1 and CDR2 from the germline V gene are SQVTM and ANQGSEA. The CDR3 extends over 14 amino acids. V dropped 5 bases and J dropped 7 bases, with 17 bases sitting between them.

V gene TRBV5-1 combines with J gene TRBJ1-4; D ambiguous. Per germline, CDR1 SGHRS and CDR2 YFSETQ. CDR3 length: 15 residues. The ends were cut back, 0 bases at V and 7 bases at J, with 13 bases in the middle. CDR3 residues: CASSLEAHSTEKLFF. The CDR3 coding sequence is TGCGCCAGCAGCTTGGAGGCTCATTCGACTGAAAAACTGTTTTTT.

This chain joins TRBV28 and TRBJ2-7, with D maybe TRBD1 (6 bases). V was trimmed by 3 bases and J by 6 bases, leaving 15 bases between them. CDR3 length equals 14 residues. Germline lookup yields CDR1 MDHEN and CDR2 SYDVKM. The CDR3 nucleotides read TGTGCCAGCAGTTTGGTTTACAGGGATCCCGAGCAGTACTTC. It specifies CASSLVYRDPEQYF. The complete variable domain, with remaining parts taken from reference TRBV28 and TRBJ2-7, reads DVKVTQSSRYLVKRTGEKVFLECVQDMDHENMFWYRQDPGLGLRLIYFSYDVKMKEKGDIPEGYSVSREKKERFSLILESASTNQTSMYLCASSLVYRDPEQYFGPGTRLTVT.

With regard to this clone: Distinct nucleotide sequences in the sample also encode this CDR3. This chain joins TRBV28 and TRBJ2-7, with a possible D match to TRBD1 (6 bases). The V and J ends lost 6 bases and 4 bases respectively, with 10 bases between them. The germline CDR1 and CDR2 sequences are MDHEN and SYDVKM. The CDR3 has 12 amino acids. The CDR3 DNA reads as TGTGCCAGCAGCTTAGGGACATACGAGCAGTACTTC. Its protein is CASSLGTYEQYF.

This clone has a handful of counts. CDR3 sequence: CAWRGADTQYF. As DNA, the CDR3 is TGTGCCTGGAGGGGCGCGGATACGCAGTATTTT. This chain uses TRBV30 with TRBJ2-3; D remains unclear. Germline V gene sequence: CDR1 GTSNPN, CDR2 SVGIG (reference sequence). The CDR3 loop spans 11 amino acids. The V end lost 3 bases, the J end lost 6 bases, and 7 bases lay between the germline ends.

This clone has just a few counts. This chain links TRBV29-1 with TRBJ2-5, with 10 bases matching TRBD2. Germline lookup yields CDR1 SQVTM and CDR2 ANQGSEA. The V gene end was trimmed by 3 bases and the J gene end by 4 bases; junction bases not matched to a gene: 8. The CDR3 is 15 amino acids. The CDR3 sequence: CSVEGASGSLETQYF. CDR3 bases: TGCAGCGTTGAGGGGGCTAGCGGGAGTTTAGAGACCCAGTACTTC.